The 14 T cell receptor beta chains below all came from one sample that was sequenced in a study of blood T cells in healthy people across ages. Combining a sample-barcoded 5' primer with a J-beta primer mix, a second PCR ran for roughly 6 to 11 cycles. TCRdb used MiXCR to reprocess the 5' RACE reads, holding one entry per CDR3 protein. The profile shows 800,000 to 950,000 distinct CDR3 sequences, approximately 32% of them singletons. The sample was also linked to a second study, of T cells of mothers and their children.

The sequencing input was blood. These receptors originate from a woman aged 40 to 50 in good health.

The chain employs TRBV9 and TRBJ2-1; D unclear. V dropped 6 bases and J dropped 5 bases, with 18 bases sitting between them. This CDR3 comprises 15 residues. CDR1 is SGDLS, CDR2 YYNGEE, per germline. The CDR3 DNA reads as TGTGCCAGCACCCCAGACCCTCATTTAAACAATGAGCAGTTCTTC. It is translated as CASTPDPHLNNEQFF.

This rearrangement joins TRBV27 to TRBJ2-7, with 8 bases identical to TRBD1. Germline values: CDR1 MNHEY, CDR2 SMNVEV (reference sequence). The V gene end was trimmed by 3 bases and the J gene end by 3 bases; junction bases not matched to a gene: 4. This CDR3 has 14 amino acids. The CDR3 loop is CASSFATGGYEQYF. CDR3 DNA sequence: TGTGCCAGCAGTTTCGCAACAGGGGGCTACGAGCAGTACTTC.

This clonotype has a handful of counts. J is TRBJ2-5 and V is TRBV7-8, with D possibly TRBD2 on 5 matching bases. V was pared by 5 bases and J by 2 bases, with 21 bases between. The CDR3 is 17 residues long. Per the germline V gene, CDR1 is SGHVS and CDR2 is FQNEAQ. In DNA form, the CDR3 reads TGTGCCAGCAGCCTGGGGATTTCGGTAGCGAGGCAAGAGACCCAGTACTTC. This translates into CASSLGISVARQETQYF.

The J gene is TRBJ2-3, the V gene TRBV4-1, with TRBD1 as a possible D gene (6 bases). This CDR3 spans 15 amino acids. Germline-derived CDR1 and CDR2 are MGHRA and YSYEKL. V lost 1 base and J lost 2, with 10 bases in between. CDR3 coding DNA: TGCGCCAGCAGCCAAGGGGACATCCTCACAGATACGCAGTATTTT. Translating gives CASSQGDILTDTQYF.

This clonotype came up a few times. V and J are TRBV6-2 or TRBV6-3 and TRBJ1-5; D remains ambiguous. Trimming took off 4 bases at V and 4 bases at J, with 14 bases between the two ends. The CDR3 extends over 15 amino acids. Germline lookup yields CDR1 MNHEY and CDR2 SVGEGT. CDR3 region: CASSSVAELNQPQHF. The CDR3 nucleotides read TGTGCCAGCAGTTCCGTTGCGGAACTGAATCAGCCCCAGCATTTT.

The gene calls are TRBV6-2 or TRBV6-3 and TRBJ2-1; possibly TRBD1 for D (5 bases). Germline lookup yields CDR1 MNHEY and CDR2 SVGEGT. This CDR3 contains 14 residues. V was clipped by 10 bases and J by 4 bases, with 17 bases between them. The CDR3 bases are TGTGCCACCCAATACTATGACAGATACAATGAGCAGTTCTTC. Protein sequence: CATQYYDRYNEQFF.

The J gene is TRBJ1-2, the V gene TRBV12-3 or TRBV12-4; D is unresolved. The V end was cut by 6 bases, the J end by 4 bases, with 21 bases between. The length of the CDR3 is 16 residues. The CDR3 protein is CASSDSRRKSGYGYTF. As DNA, the CDR3 is TGTGCCAGCAGCGATAGCAGGAGGAAATCCGGCTATGGCTACACCTTC.

A few counts support this clonotype. J is TRBJ2-3 and V is TRBV7-9; 8 nucleotides line up with TRBD2. The V gene end was trimmed by 5 bases and the J gene end by 4 bases; junction bases not matched to a gene: 8. CDR3 size: 15 residues. CDR1 is SEHNR and CDR2 is FQNEAQ in the germline V gene (reference sequence). CDR3 residues: CASSPRGGPSDTQYF. The CDR3 DNA reads TGTGCCAGCAGCCCACGGGGGGGCCCGTCAGATACGCAGTATTTT.

In this sample, this clonotype turned up many times. This sequence joins TRBV6-2 or TRBV6-3 and TRBJ2-1; TRBD2 matches at 8 bases. The CDR3 contains 13 residues. CDR1 and CDR2 from the germline V gene are MNHEY and SVGEGT. The V gene end was trimmed by 5 bases and the J gene end by 5 bases; junction bases not matched to a gene: 2. CDR3 coding DNA: TGTGCCAGCAGTCGGGGGGGTAACAATGAGCAGTTCTTC. Its translation is CASSRGGNNEQFF.

The V and J genes are TRBV7-9 and TRBJ2-5; D is possibly TRBD2 (6 bases). With the DNA end fitting TRBJ2-1 better, the J assignment may be wrong. The CDR3 length is 16 residues. Germline values: CDR1 SEHNR, CDR2 FQNEAQ (reference sequence). CDR3 amino acids: CASSLHGSGAQETQFF. DNA of the CDR3: TGTGCCAGCAGCTTACACGGTAGCGGTGCGCAAGAGACCCAGTTCTTC.

For this clonotype: Just one base apart from a much larger clone, this may be a read error. It is likely a read error, because the conserved phenylalanine at the end of the CDR3 is missing. The chain is built from TRBV7-9 and TRBJ2-4; 9 bases are a match to TRBD1. The closer fit of TRBJ2-7 to the DNA end suggests the J call may be wrong. The CDR3 has 14 amino acids. CDR1 is SEHNR, CDR2 FQNEAQ, per germline (reference sequence). The CDR3 nucleotides read TGTGCCAGCAGCACGGGACAGGGTATGCACGAGCAGTACTGC. Its protein product is CASSTGQGMHEQYC.

As to this clonotype: One junction end disagrees with the germline gene, perhaps due to a read error. This chain connects TRBV7-8 to TRBJ1-2, with D uncertain. The CDR3 totals 14 residues. CDR1 and CDR2 from the germline V gene are SGHVS and FQNEAQ. In DNA, the CDR3 is TGTGCCAGCAGCAGATCGGGATCTAACTATGGCTGCACCTTC. It specifies CASSRSGSNYGCTF. Filled out from reference TRBV7-8 and TRBJ1-2, the complete variable domain reads GAGVSQSPRYKVAKRGQDVALRCDPISGHVSLFWYQQALGQGPEFLTYFQNEAQLDKSGLPSDRFFAERPEGSVSTLKIQRTQQEDSAVYLCASSRSGSNYGCTFGSGTRLTVV.

This clonotype was observed a few times. This sequence joins TRBV27 and TRBJ1-6, with D unresolved. This CDR3 has 14 amino acids. With 5 bases removed from V and 5 bases from J, the gap between germline ends came to 10 bases. CDR1 is MNHEY and CDR2 is SMNVEV in the germline V gene (reference sequence). DNA of the CDR3: TGTGCCAGCAGTATATGGGGTAATAATTCACCCCTCCACTTT. Its protein is CASSIWGNNSPLHF.

This chain joins TRBV9 and TRBJ1-3; possible D gene TRBD1, 5 bases. The CDR3 runs 17 residues. Germline V gene sequence: CDR1 SGDLS, CDR2 YYNGEE. Trimming removed 0 bases from V and 0 bases from J, with 13 bases in between. The CDR3 DNA reads TGTGCCAGCAGCGTAGCGGCGAGGGGCGACTCTGGAAACACCATATATTTT. It codes for CASSVAARGDSGNTIYF. Complete variable domain (other parts from reference TRBV9 and TRBJ1-3): DSGVTQTPKHLITATGQRVTLRCSPRSGDLSVYWYQQSLDQGLQFLIQYYNGEERAKGNILERFSAQQFPDLHSELNLSSLELGDSALYFCASSVAARGDSGNTIYFGEGSWLTVV.